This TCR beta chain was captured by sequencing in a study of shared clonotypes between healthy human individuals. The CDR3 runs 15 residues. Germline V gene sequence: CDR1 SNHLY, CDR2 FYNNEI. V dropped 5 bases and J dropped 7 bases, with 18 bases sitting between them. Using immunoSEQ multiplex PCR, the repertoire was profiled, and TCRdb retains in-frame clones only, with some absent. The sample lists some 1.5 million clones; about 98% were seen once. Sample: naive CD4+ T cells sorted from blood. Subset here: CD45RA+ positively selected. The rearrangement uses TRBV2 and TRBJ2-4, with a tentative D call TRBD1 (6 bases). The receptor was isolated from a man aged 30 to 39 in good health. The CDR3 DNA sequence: TGTGCCAGCAGTTTCGACAGGAATAAGGGGAACATTCAGTACTTC. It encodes CASSFDRNKGNIQYF.